The entry below describes one T cell receptor beta chain. This clonotype turned up a few times. Its antigen is not yet known. Per-base qualities were not stored, and no clone one base away is much larger. To synthesize cDNA, template-switch 5'RACE was performed with a primer carrying a 10-nucleotide random unique molecular identifier so that each TCR transcript was tagged. Every sequencing run yielded over 180 million TCR-beta sequences covering 15-18 subjects. The RNeasy kit was used for extraction of total RNA. The KAPA Real-time Library Amplification kit was used to amplify TCR-beta VDJ regions with primers targeting the TCR constant region and the 5'RACE anchor. Sample indexes and Illumina adaptors were added in a first PCR, and a second PCR then increased library yield. After Ampure bead purification, the TCR product of roughly 650 bp was size-selected on a 2% E-gel SizeSelection system. Before pooling, library quality was assessed on a Bioanalyzer, concentration was determined with Qubit, and library quantification was performed with the Kapa Library Quantification kit. Paired-end 2 x 150 bp sequencing of the libraries was performed on an Illumina HiSeq 2500. To increase sequence diversity, about 25-31% phiX was spiked into each library pool. In the paper's pipeline: The UMI-based MiGEC pipeline processed quality-filtered reads and removed over 85% of raw TCR sequences during error correction. VDJ genes were aligned to IMGT germline references, and clonotypes were defined by unique CDR3 amino acid sequence plus V-J genes. VDJtools evaluated clonal expansion, Shannon diversity and CDR3 relatedness (CalcPairwiseDistances, ClusterSamples); CLCbio workbench built phylogenetic trees. A clone was classed as expanded if it had 8 or more unique UMIs, a cutoff based on coefficient-of-variation modelling across technical triplicates. TCRdb trimmed the raw reads at Q25, called clones with MiXCR and kept productive beta chains. Each entry is one CDR3 protein sequence, shown with its most common DNA and genes. The V and J calls were not made by the authors but by TCRdb's processing. Counted in this sample were roughly 60,000 distinct CDR3 sequences; 4% of them appeared once. The ten most abundant clones make up approximately 1.8% of the sample.

For sorted-subset TCR libraries, 1 million sorted CD4+ or CD8+ T cells were used. The multiple sclerosis patients were enrolled in a US clinical protocol that evaluated disease progression with magnetic resonance imaging. PBMCs were separated from peripheral blood using Ficoll-Hypaque density gradient centrifugation and then cryopreserved in liquid nitrogen. The study also sequenced paired sorted CD4+ and CD8+ subsets from healthy controls, HAM/TSP patients and MS patients. The sample originates from a study of neurological immune-mediated disorders (dated by TCRdb to about 2019). About the study as a whole: Among the roughly 34 multiple sclerosis patients, relapsing-remitting MS was present in around 31 and secondary progressive MS was present in 3. The cohort comprised 65 to 75 subjects: roughly 15 HAM/TSP patients, around 34 multiple sclerosis patients and 20 or so healthy controls. The roughly 99 TCR-beta libraries covered PBMC samples along with longitudinal samples, technical triplicates, and paired sorted CD4+ and CD8+ T-cell subsets. The study compared peripheral blood TCR-beta repertoires of HTLV-I-associated myelopathy (HAM/TSP) patients, multiple sclerosis patients and healthy controls using UMI-based sequencing.

V loses 2 bases of germline sequence and J loses 2 bases, and the interval between the two ends is 16 bases. From the cysteine through the phenylalanine, the CDR3 covers 16 amino acids. Only the CDR3 DNA stays, 48 bases, in frame from base 1. CDR1 and CDR2 were assigned from the germline V gene (reference sequence) as PRHDT and FYEKMQ. Overall results and qualifications from the work: In a phylogenetic analysis, the repertoires of 18 out of 34 MS patients fell into a single cluster of related CDR3 sequences, pointing to a possible signature at the repertoire level. No identical CDR3 amino acid sequences were shared among expanded clones across subjects, suggesting private TCR-beta repertoires in all groups. TCR clonal expansion was greatest in HAM/TSP patients and smallest in MS patients, who ranked below even healthy controls. No clinical or MRI features were associated with the MS cluster, and the authors said that larger cohorts are needed.

The V and J genes are TRBV13 and TRBJ2-7; the D segment could be TRBD2, given 7 matching bases. The sequenced material came from CD4+ T cells from blood. This TCR was sampled from a woman aged 40 to 50 with multiple sclerosis. The nucleotide sequence is TGTGCCAGCAGCTTATCCCCAAGCGGGGACACCTACGAGCAGTACTTC. Its protein reads: CASSLSPSGDTYEQYF.